These 8 T cell receptor beta chains were all obtained from the same sample, sequenced in a study of blood T cell repertoires in COVID-19. Sequencing was performed with immunoSEQ multiplex PCR; in TCRdb, only in-frame clones are kept and a portion is missing. The sample has 200,000 to 250,000 clones, 79% seen once. Sequencing was performed on peripheral blood. The source of these receptors is a woman in her thirties or forties with active or convalescent COVID-19.

The chain combines TRBV11-1 with TRBJ1-1, with D unclear. Germline V lookup: CDR1 SGHAT, CDR2 FQDESV (reference sequence). This CDR3 has 16 amino acids. Trimming pared 5 bases from V and 5 bases from J, leaving 21 bases between. CDR3 sequence (DNA): TGTGCCAGCAGCCTCACGGCCCAGATTGGAGGAACTGAAGCTTTCTTT. Translation: CASSLTAQIGGTEAFF.

V is TRBV12-3 or TRBV12-4 and J is TRBJ1-2; 10 bases are shared with TRBD1. J lost 8 bases, V lost 4 bases, and 4 bases had no gene match. This CDR3 has 13 residues. The CDR3 DNA sequence: TGTGCCAGCAGTTGGGGACAGGGGCGCGGCTACACCTTC. Translating gives CASSWGQGRGYTF.

V is TRBV9 and J is TRBJ2-3, with D maybe TRBD1 (6 bases). The CDR3 runs 17 residues. With 0 bases removed from V and 3 bases from J, the gap between germline ends came to 17 bases. The V gene's germline CDR1 is SGDLS and CDR2 YYNGEE. The CDR3 loop reads CASSVAPTGTETDTQYF. CDR3 nucleotides: TGTGCCAGCAGCGTAGCCCCGACAGGTACGGAGACAGATACGCAGTATTTT.

The V and J genes are TRBV10-3 and TRBJ2-5; TRBD2 aligns across 11 bases. The germline V gene has CDR1 ENHRY and CDR2 SYGVKD. This CDR3 region has 13 residues. With 11 bases clipped from V and 0 bases from J, the junction kept 2 bases outside the gene matches. This CDR3 is CAALAGDQETQYF. DNA for the CDR3: TGTGCCGCACTAGCGGGGGACCAAGAGACCCAGTACTTC.

This clone was picked up one time. The rearrangement joins TRBV27 to TRBJ2-7; unclear D gene. CDR1 is MNHEY, CDR2 SMNVEV, per germline (reference sequence). The CDR3 contains 13 residues. The V gene lost 3 bases and the J gene lost 2 bases, with 8 bases spanning the gap. The CDR3 nucleotides are TGTGCCAGCAGTTTTTCGGGTGCCTACGAGCAGTACTTC. Residues: CASSFSGAYEQYF.

J is TRBJ1-2 and V is TRBV5-4, with D maybe TRBD1 (5 bases). The V and J ends lost 0 bases and 7 bases respectively, with 13 bases between them. The CDR3 totals 14 residues. The germline gives CDR1 SGHNT, CDR2 YYREEE (reference sequence). CDR3 in amino acids: CASSLAMGGVGYTF. DNA of the CDR3: TGTGCCAGCAGCTTGGCCATGGGAGGGGTTGGCTACACCTTC. The variable domain in full, completed from reference TRBV5-4 and TRBJ1-2, reads ETGVTQSPTHLIKTRGQQVTLRCSSQSGHNTVSWYQQALGQGPQFIFQYYREEENGRGNFPPRFSGLQFPNYSSELNVNALELDDSALYLCASSLAMGGVGYTFGSGTRLTVV.

The chain joins TRBV10-1 to TRBJ1-1, with no clear D. Germline values: CDR1 WNHNN, CDR2 SYGVQD (reference sequence). The CDR3 spans 14 residues. With 6 bases removed from V and 4 bases from J, the gap between germline ends came to 15 bases. This CDR3 is CASSPVGVSTEAFF. The CDR3 DNA reads TGCGCCAGCAGCCCCGTAGGAGTGAGCACTGAAGCTTTCTTT.

The chain recombines TRBV19 with TRBJ1-3; D is ambiguous. With 5 bases removed from V and 0 bases from J, the gap between germline ends came to 14 bases. Germline loops: CDR1 LNHDA, CDR2 SQIVND (reference sequence). The CDR3 has 16 residues. The CDR3: CASSATQASSGNTIYF. DNA of the CDR3: TGTGCCAGTAGTGCTACGCAGGCGAGCTCTGGAAACACCATATATTTT.